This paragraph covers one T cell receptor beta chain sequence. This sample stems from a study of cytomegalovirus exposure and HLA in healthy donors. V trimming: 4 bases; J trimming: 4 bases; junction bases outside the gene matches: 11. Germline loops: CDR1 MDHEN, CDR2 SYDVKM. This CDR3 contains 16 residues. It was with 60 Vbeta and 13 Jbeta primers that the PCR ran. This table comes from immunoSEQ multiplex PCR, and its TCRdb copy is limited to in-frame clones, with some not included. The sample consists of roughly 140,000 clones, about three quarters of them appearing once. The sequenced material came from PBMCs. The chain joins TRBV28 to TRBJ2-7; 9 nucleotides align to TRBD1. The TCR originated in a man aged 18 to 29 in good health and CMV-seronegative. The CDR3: CASSSTGQGRVYEQYF. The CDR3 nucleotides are TGTGCCAGCAGTTCTACCGGACAGGGGAGGGTTTACGAGCAGTACTTC. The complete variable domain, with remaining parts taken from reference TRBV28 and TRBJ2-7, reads DVKVTQSSRYLVKRTGEKVFLECVQDMDHENMFWYRQDPGLGLRLIYFSYDVKMKEKGDIPEGYSVSREKKERFSLILESASTNQTSMYLCASSSTGQGRVYEQYFGPGTRLTVT.